This T cell receptor beta chain was identified during a study of T cell responses to AZD1222 COVID-19 vaccine. Points from the study as a whole: Spike-specific TCR breadth and depth grew following two AZD1222 doses. Donors were largely white British and mainly female; clonal diversity was possibly underestimated. Repertoire sampling occurred only after the peak T cell response. Seropositive at baseline were only a handful of AZD1222 recipients.

This CDR3 spans 14 amino acids. V lost 1 base to trimming and J lost 2 bases, with 5 bases between them. Germline V gene sequence: CDR1 SGHTA, CDR2 FQGNSA. In regard to this clone: Its antigen is as yet unknown. This sample includes further DNA sequences coding for the same CDR3.

Repertoires were generated with immunoSEQ multiplex PCR, while TCRdb's copy carries only in-frame clones and drops some. The sample has about 130,000 clones, about nine tenths seen once; the top ten hold approximately 4.5%. The receptor comes from an adult in good health. The material was peripheral blood, obtained on day 0 of MenACWY control vaccination. This rearrangement joins TRBV7-2 to TRBJ2-2; D gene unclear. The CDR3 DNA reads as TGTGCCAGCAGCTTAGGAGCTAACACCGGGGAGCTGTTTTTT. Protein sequence: CASSLGANTGELFF.